This section outlines one T cell receptor (beta chain) sequence together with its context. Authors' methods: Scientists estimated how many nucleated cells there were by amplifying reference gene primers. Libraries were prepared by immunoSEQ multiplex PCR; TCRdb keeps only in-frame clonotypes and omits some of them. That table furnishes V, J and clone size, whereas the DNA furnished D and trimming. Altogether some 94,000 clones are present, 80% to 85% being singletons, with the ten largest covering roughly 2.1%. This sample was taken from a study of blood T cell repertoires in COVID-19. At the level of the study: Samples representing acute and convalescent COVID-19 were sourced from the United States, Italy and Spain. The cDNA or gDNA used as material had been derived from T cells, B-cell-depleted T cells, or PBMCs.

This CDR3 is built from 13 residues. Germline V gene sequence: CDR1 SGHTA, CDR2 FQGNSA. V was cut by 1 base and J by 8 bases, with 11 bases left in between. The sequence was collected from a man aged 70-80 years with active or convalescent COVID-19. Input material: peripheral blood. The V and J genes are TRBV7-2 and TRBJ1-2, with a tentative D call TRBD1 (5 bases). This CDR3 reads CASSLDPGKGYTF. CDR3 sequence (DNA): TGTGCCAGCAGCTTAGACCCAGGGAAAGGCTACACCTTC.